One sample yielded the 31 T cell receptor beta chains listed below, sequenced in a study of CD4 T cells in relation to SARS-CoV-2 and coronaviruses. Repertoires were generated with immunoSEQ multiplex PCR, while TCRdb's copy carries only in-frame clones and drops some. The table records about 60,000 clones, roughly 94% of them present only once. Sequencing was carried out using naive CD4+ T cells from PBMCs. Specified subset: naive CD4+ T cells isolated by negative enrichment. The receptor source for this set is an adult with COVID-19.

The chain links TRBV9 to TRBJ1-1; D is ambiguous. The germline V gene has CDR1 SGDLS and CDR2 YYNGEE. CDR3 length equals 15 residues. Deletions cut 0 bases from V and 0 bases from J, with 9 bases between. The CDR3 nucleotides read TGTGCCAGCAGCGTAGATGAGCTCCTGAACACTGAAGCTTTCTTT. Translated: CASSVDELLNTEAFF.

The chain joins TRBV7-9 to TRBJ1-4; D not resolved. The CDR3 spans 18 residues. Trimming stripped 1 base from V and 5 bases from J, with 20 bases between. CDR1 is SEHNR and CDR2 is FQNEAQ in the germline V gene (reference sequence). Here the CDR3 reads CASSLVRIGRKDNEKLFF. The CDR3 bases are TGTGCCAGCAGCTTAGTCAGGATCGGGCGCAAAGACAATGAAAAACTGTTTTTT.

This chain joins TRBV29-1 and TRBJ2-3; D not resolved. The CDR3 loop spans 13 amino acids. Germline CDR1 is SQVTM and CDR2 is ANQGSEA. V lost 5 bases to trimming and J lost 2 bases, with 11 bases between them. CDR3 loop: CSVTRTFTDTQYF. The CDR3, as DNA: TGCAGCGTTACCCGCACCTTCACAGATACGCAGTATTTT.

V and J are TRBV5-1 and TRBJ2-5, with 8 positions matching TRBD1. The CDR3 runs 17 residues. The germline V gene has CDR1 SGHRS and CDR2 YFSETQ. J was trimmed by 5 bases and V by 0 bases; bases with no gene match: 12. CDR3 in amino acids: CASSLESTDRGSETQYF. CDR3 DNA sequence: TGCGCCAGCAGCTTGGAGTCTACTGACAGGGGCTCGGAGACCCAGTACTTC.

V and J are TRBV5-8 and TRBJ2-5; D remains unclear. The CDR3 runs 11 residues. CDR1 is SGHTS, CDR2 YDEGEE, per germline. Between the trimmed V and J ends, which lost 4 bases and 3 bases, there was a span of 4 bases. In DNA form, the CDR3 reads TGTGCCAGCAGCCTAGAAGAGACCCAGTACTTC. The encoded protein is CASSLEETQYF.

This chain uses TRBV5-1 with TRBJ2-4; TRBD1 might be the D (6 bases). V lost 4 bases and J 0 bases, leaving 14 bases between the germline ends. The CDR3 length is 16 residues. CDR1 and CDR2 from the germline V gene are SGHRS and YFSETQ. DNA of the CDR3: TGCGCCAGCAGCGTGGACAGATTCATAGCCAAAAACATTCAGTACTTC. Protein sequence: CASSVDRFIAKNIQYF. The full variable domain, rest sourced from reference TRBV5-1 and TRBJ2-4, is KAGVTQTPRYLIKTRGQQVTLSCSPISGHRSVSWYQQTPGQGLQFLFEYFSETQRNKGNFPGRFSGRQFSNSRSEMNVSTLELGDSALYLCASSVDRFIAKNIQYFGAGTRLSVL.

This rearrangement joins TRBV19 to TRBJ1-2; D gene uncertain. Germline lookup yields CDR1 LNHDA and CDR2 SQIVND (reference sequence). The CDR3 sequence is 16 residues long. Between the trimmed V and J ends, which lost 5 bases and 8 bases, there was a span of 24 bases. The DNA of the CDR3 is TGTGCCAGTAGTGTGTCAGCACCTAGCGAAGACTGGGGCTACACCTTC. Its protein product is CASSVSAPSEDWGYTF.

The V gene is TRBV15, the J gene TRBJ2-7, with D perhaps TRBD2 (5 bases). V shed 0 bases and J shed 4 bases, with 7 bases lying between them. The CDR3 extends over 13 amino acids. Germline V lookup: CDR1 LNHNV, CDR2 YYDKDF (reference sequence). The CDR3 region is CATSRDGGYEQYF. CDR3 DNA: TGTGCCACCAGCAGAGATGGAGGTTACGAGCAGTACTTC.

The chain combines TRBV7-9 with TRBJ1-3; no definite D call. Germline V gene sequence: CDR1 SEHNR, CDR2 FQNEAQ (reference sequence). The CDR3 is 13 residues long. V dropped 5 bases and J dropped 6 bases, with 11 bases sitting between them. CDR3 amino acids: CASSLLDQNTIYF. As DNA, the CDR3 is TGTGCCAGCAGCCTCCTGGATCAAAACACCATATATTTT.

This clone was seen a handful of times. The rearrangement joins TRBV6-5 to TRBJ1-1; D unresolved. This CDR3 is 11 amino acids long. Germline assignment: CDR1 MNHEY and CDR2 SVGAGI. The V end was cut by 6 bases, the J end by 1 base, with 3 bases between. The CDR3 region is CASRGNTEAFF. CDR3 DNA: TGTGCCAGCAGGGGGAACACTGAAGCTTTCTTT.

This clone has only one observation. The chain uses TRBV28 and TRBJ2-7; possible D gene TRBD1, 5 bases. CDR1 and CDR2 (germline): MDHEN, SYDVKM. Trimming took off 3 bases at V and 7 bases at J, with 13 bases between the two ends. This CDR3 region has 13 residues. The chain's CDR3 is CASSFTAGFEQYF. CDR3 DNA: TGTGCCAGCAGTTTCACCGCAGGGTTTGAGCAGTACTTC.

The chain has TRBV7-2 and TRBJ2-3; D unclear. This CDR3 is built from 12 residues. Trimming left V 5 bases short and J 4 bases short, with 7 bases between. Germline V gives CDR1 SGHTA, CDR2 FQGNSA. DNA of the CDR3: TGTGCCAGCAGCCTCACCCCAGATACGCAGTATTTT. Encoded protein: CASSLTPDTQYF.

On this clone itself: The CDR3 does not close with the conserved phenylalanine or tryptophan, likely indicating a read error. CDR3 coding DNA: TGTGCCAGCAGCGGTGGGGGGCGACGTAACTATGGCTACACCCTC. It specifies CASSGGGRRNYGYTL. This sequence joins TRBV7-2 and TRBJ1-2, with D maybe TRBD1 (6 bases). Germline loops: CDR1 SGHTA, CDR2 FQGNSA. Between the trimmed V and J ends, which lost 5 bases and 1 base, there was a span of 14 bases. The CDR3 is made up of 15 amino acids.

The V call is TRBV28, the J call TRBJ1-3, with D tentatively TRBD1 (5 bases). CDR3 size: 14 residues. Germline-derived CDR1 and CDR2 are MDHEN and SYDVKM. Deletions cut 3 bases from V and 8 bases from J, with 14 bases between. The chain's CDR3 is CASSLRAGRDTIYF. The CDR3 nucleotides are TGTGCCAGCAGTTTGAGGGCGGGGCGGGACACCATATATTTT.

The chain employs TRBV15 and TRBJ2-7; 9 bases map to TRBD1. The CDR3 spans 14 residues. CDR1 LNHNV and CDR2 YYDKDF come from the germline V gene (reference sequence). The ends lost 10 bases at V and 1 base at J; junction bases unmatched: 8. CDR3 sequence reads: CASARDRESYEQYF. The CDR3 nucleotides read TGTGCCAGCGCCCGGGACAGGGAGTCCTACGAGCAGTACTTC.

This clone has just one count. The chain uses TRBV7-3 and TRBJ2-2, with 9 nucleotides matching TRBD2. Trimming removed 0 bases from V and 4 bases from J; junction bases left unmatched: 9. The CDR3 spans 18 residues. Germline CDR1 and CDR2: SGHTA and FQGTGA. CDR3 protein: CASSLTINIAGATGELFF. In DNA, the CDR3 is TGTGCCAGCAGCTTAACGATTAATATAGCGGGAGCCACCGGGGAGCTGTTTTTT.

This chain joins TRBV5-1 and TRBJ1-3, with D perhaps matching TRBD1 (5 bases). CDR3 length: 16 residues. V gave up 3 bases and J gave up 0 bases, with 13 bases separating them. Germline V lookup: CDR1 SGHRS, CDR2 YFSETQ. The CDR3: CASSYSAGASGNTIYF. The CDR3 bases are TGCGCCAGCAGCTATTCAGCCGGGGCCTCTGGAAACACCATATATTTT. The whole variable domain, filled in from reference TRBV5-1 and TRBJ1-3, reads KAGVTQTPRYLIKTRGQQVTLSCSPISGHRSVSWYQQTPGQGLQFLFEYFSETQRNKGNFPGRFSGRQFSNSRSEMNVSTLELGDSALYLCASSYSAGASGNTIYFGEGSWLTVV.

The J gene is TRBJ2-7, the V gene TRBV27; D is perhaps TRBD1 or TRBD2 (5 bases each). V lost 1 base and J lost 1, with 8 bases in between. The germline V gene encodes CDR1 MNHEY and CDR2 SMNVEV (reference sequence). The CDR3 consists of 14 residues. The CDR3 here is CASSLLRGSYEQYF. The CDR3 nucleotides are TGTGCCAGCAGTTTATTGAGGGGTTCCTACGAGCAGTACTTC.

This clone was found once. V gene TRBV28 combines with J gene TRBJ2-7; D remains ambiguous. This CDR3 is 13 amino acids long. V lost 8 bases and J lost 7, with 18 bases in between. Germline V CDR1 and CDR2: MDHEN, SYDVKM. Written as DNA, the CDR3 is TGTGCCAGCCCCCTGGGCGAGCTTAGGGAGCAGTACTTC. Residues: CASPLGELREQYF.

The chain carries TRBV30 and TRBJ1-1; D might be TRBD1 (6 bases). The CDR3 runs to 14 residues. The germline CDR1 and CDR2 sequences are GTSNPN and SVGIG (reference sequence). Trimming cost V 0 bases and J 4 bases, with 12 bases left between them. In nucleotides, the CDR3 is TGTGCCTGGAGTGTAAACAGGGCGGGCACTGAAGCTTTCTTT. Protein: CAWSVNRAGTEAFF. The full variable domain, in which reference TRBV30 and TRBJ1-1 provide the parts outside the CDR3, is SQTIHQWPATLVQPVGSPLSLECTVEGTSNPNLYWYRQAAGRGLQLLFYSVGIGQISSEVPQNLSASRPQDRQFILSSKKLLLSDSGFYLCAWSVNRAGTEAFFGQGTRLTVV.

This chain connects TRBV7-2 to TRBJ1-3, with a weak D call TRBD1 (6 bases). The CDR3 has 16 residues. CDR1 is SGHTA, CDR2 FQGNSA, per germline. V lost 5 bases and J 3 bases, leaving 17 bases between the germline ends. CDR3 nucleotides: TGTGCCAGCAGCCAAAATTCTTGGGGGCTTGGAAACACCATATATTTT. This sequence encodes CASSQNSWGLGNTIYF.

The J gene is TRBJ2-7, the V gene TRBV6-1; TRBD1 is a possible D gene (5 bases). The V end lost 3 bases, the J end lost 5 bases, and 11 bases lay between the germline ends. Germline CDR1 reads MNHNS; CDR2 reads SASEGT. The CDR3 covers 13 residues. The CDR3 sequence: CASSETVQDEQYF. The CDR3 nucleotides read TGTGCCAGCAGTGAGACAGTGCAGGACGAGCAGTACTTC.

This chain joins TRBV2 and TRBJ2-5; no firm D call. The germline CDR1 and CDR2 sequences are SNHLY and FYNNEI. V was cut by 3 bases and J by 1 base, with 12 bases left in between. The CDR3 runs to 15 residues. The CDR3, as DNA: TGTGCCAGCAGTGACCAGACGAACTTCCAAGAGACCCAGTACTTC. It encodes CASSDQTNFQETQYF.

V and J are TRBV7-3 and TRBJ2-7; the D is unclear. The V gene's germline CDR1 is SGHTA and CDR2 FQGTGA. Trimming pared 0 bases from V and 6 bases from J, leaving 15 bases between. The CDR3 covers 15 residues. The CDR3 nucleotides are TGTGCCAGCAGCTTAACTGGGCGGTCCGAATCCGAGCAGTACTTC. It translates to CASSLTGRSESEQYF.

V is TRBV27 and J is TRBJ2-7; no firm D call. Trimming took 3 bases from V and 2 from J, leaving 8 bases between them. CDR1 and CDR2 from the germline V gene are MNHEY and SMNVEV (reference sequence). The CDR3 length is 13 residues. This chain's CDR3 is CASSFVGTYEQYF. CDR3 sequence (DNA): TGTGCCAGCAGTTTCGTCGGTACCTACGAGCAGTACTTC.

The rearrangement links TRBV5-1 to TRBJ1-2, with D maybe TRBD1 (5 bases). The length of the CDR3 is 15 residues. The germline gives CDR1 SGHRS, CDR2 YFSETQ. The V gene lost 0 bases and the J gene lost 6 bases, with 15 bases spanning the gap. CDR3 nucleotide sequence: TGCGCCAGCAGCTTGGCGGGAGGGGAGCTGGATGGCTACACCTTC. This gives the protein CASSLAGGELDGYTF.

This clone was recorded only once. The V gene is TRBV6-5, the J gene TRBJ1-5; 9 nucleotides match TRBD1. Germline-derived CDR1 and CDR2 are MNHEY and SVGAGI. CDR3 length equals 15 residues. J gave up 5 bases and V 5 bases, and 7 bases lay outside the gene matches. DNA of the CDR3: TGTGCCAGCAGTCACAAGACAGGGGGGTATCAGCCCCAGCATTTT. Translated: CASSHKTGGYQPQHF.

The chain employs TRBV9 and TRBJ2-2; no clear D. Trimming took off 0 bases at V and 4 bases at J, with 10 bases between the two ends. CDR3 size: 15 residues. Germline V gene lookup returns CDR1 SGDLS and CDR2 YYNGEE. The CDR3 is CASSVGLTGTGELFF. The CDR3 DNA reads TGTGCCAGCAGCGTAGGGTTAACGGGCACCGGGGAGCTGTTTTTT. Full variable domain (missing parts from reference TRBV9 and TRBJ2-2): DSGVTQTPKHLITATGQRVTLRCSPRSGDLSVYWYQQSLDQGLQFLIQYYNGEERAKGNILERFSAQQFPDLHSELNLSSLELGDSALYFCASSVGLTGTGELFFGEGSRLTVL.

The chain has TRBV28 and TRBJ1-3; no definite D call. Germline CDR1 reads MDHEN; CDR2 reads SYDVKM. The CDR3 is made up of 16 amino acids. Trimming cost V 3 bases and J 5 bases, with 17 bases left between them. The CDR3 loop is CASSFDTMGVRNTIYF. The DNA of the CDR3 is TGTGCCAGCAGTTTCGACACTATGGGAGTCAGAAACACCATATATTTT.

This clone was seen a single time. This sequence joins TRBV7-2 and TRBJ1-1; no reliable D call. This CDR3 is 13 amino acids long. Germline V gene data show CDR1 as SGHTA and CDR2 as FQGNSA. Between the trimmed V and J ends, which lost 2 bases and 1 base, there was a span of 5 bases. This CDR3 reads CASSLSWNTEAFF. In DNA form, the CDR3 reads TGTGCCAGCAGCTTATCCTGGAACACTGAAGCTTTCTTT.

In the case of this clone: At one boundary the junction diverges from the germline segment, which might be a read error. The V and J genes are TRBV2 and TRBJ2-7, with TRBD2 identical over 9 bases. Germline V gives CDR1 SNHLY, CDR2 FYNNEI. This CDR3 contains 15 residues. This CDR3 reads CASRVSGSTRNPDTF. The CDR3, as DNA: TGTGCCAGCAGGGTTAGCGGGAGTACCCGAAACCCAGACACGTTC. Full variable domain (missing parts from reference TRBV2 and TRBJ2-7): EPEVTQTPSHQVTQMGQEVILRCVPISNHLYFYWYRQILGQKVEFLVSFYNNEISEKSEIFDDQFSVERPDGSNFTLKIRSTKLEDSAMYFCASRVSGSTRNPDTFGPGTRLTVT.